Only a few counts were recorded for the clone carrying this T cell receptor beta chain. Antigen: not known. The sample comes from a study of CD8 T cells in ankylosing spondylitis. Trimming cost V 4 bases and J 5 bases, with 11 bases left between them. CDR3 size: 13 residues. Study-wide findings and caveats: What appeared characteristic of ankylosing spondylitis blood was a TCR beta motif of eight highly homologous variants. Reportedly, significant enrichment of disease-linked clones occurred in matched ankylosing spondylitis synovial fluid. Previous work reported some of these motif variants in the synovial fluid and blood of reactive arthritis.

Construction of TCR beta libraries was performed using quantitative 5'-RACE with molecular barcodes. A single record per CDR3 protein comes from TCRdb applying MiXCR to the 5' RACE reads. The profile shows tens of thousands of distinct CDR3 sequences, around 25% of them singletons. The chain links TRBV12-3 or TRBV12-4 to TRBJ1-2; unclear D gene. The sequence derives from a male donor with ankylosing spondylitis or in good health (not recorded which). The sample was blood, either unsorted or a sorted T cell fraction (not recorded which). The CDR3 sequence is CASSSSEEYGYTF. For the CDR3, the DNA is TGTGCCAGCAGTTCTTCCGAGGAATATGGCTACACCTTC.